The 5 T cell receptor beta chains below come from one sample, sequenced in a study of shared clonotypes between healthy human individuals. Some clones are missing from TCRdb's copy, which holds only in-frame ones; the method was immunoSEQ multiplex PCR. This table has 1,500,000 or so clones, just under 99% appearing once. The sequencing input was naive CD4+ T cells sorted from blood. As for subset: CD45RA+ positively selected. The receptors stem from a man aged 30-40 years in good health.

This clone showed up just a few times. The chain employs TRBV20-1 and TRBJ1-1; D call uncertain. The germline V and J ends were trimmed by 7 bases and 0 bases, with 6 bases remaining between them. Germline assignment: CDR1 DFQATT and CDR2 SNEGSKA (reference sequence). The CDR3 is 11 amino acids. The CDR3 DNA follows: TGCAGTGTAACCTTGAACACTGAAGCTTTCTTT. Residues: CSVTLNTEAFF.

This rearrangement joins TRBV10-1 to TRBJ2-1; D is unresolved. The CDR3 sequence is 16 residues long. Trimming stripped 0 bases from V and 7 bases from J, with 16 bases between. Germline values: CDR1 WNHNN, CDR2 SYGVQD (reference sequence). The CDR3 reads CASSESRTPMGNEQFF. For the CDR3, the DNA is TGCGCCAGCAGTGAGTCGAGGACCCCGATGGGTAATGAGCAGTTCTTC.

The chain carries TRBV10-3 and TRBJ1-5; 7 nucleotides align to TRBD1. V lost 6 bases and J lost 3; bases outside the gene matches: 5. CDR3 size: 14 residues. Germline lookup yields CDR1 ENHRY and CDR2 SYGVKD. CDR3 loop: CAIRSDRANQPQHF. The CDR3 DNA reads TGTGCCATCAGAAGCGACAGGGCCAATCAGCCCCAGCATTTT.

The genes are TRBV2 and TRBJ2-7, with D perhaps matching TRBD1 (5 bases). The germline V gene encodes CDR1 SNHLY and CDR2 FYNNEI. V dropped 7 bases and J dropped 0 bases, with 7 bases sitting between them. The CDR3 contains 12 residues. CDR3 sequence: CASKDNSYEQYF. In DNA, the CDR3 is TGTGCCAGCAAGGACAACTCCTACGAGCAGTACTTC. Using reference TRBV2 and TRBJ2-7 for the parts outside the CDR3, the full variable domain is EPEVTQTPSHQVTQMGQEVILRCVPISNHLYFYWYRQILGQKVEFLVSFYNNEISEKSEIFDDQFSVERPDGSNFTLKIRSTKLEDSAMYFCASKDNSYEQYFGPGTRLTVT.

V gene TRBV5-3 combines with J gene TRBJ2-1, with TRBD2 as a possible D gene (6 bases). TRBV5-3 carries the ORF label, with uncertain function. The CDR3 spans 17 residues. The ends were cut back, 4 bases at V and 0 bases at J, with 17 bases in the middle. DNA for the CDR3: TGTGCCAGAAGCCTGAAGAACTGGGGGGACTCCTACAATGAGCAGTTCTTC. Protein: CARSLKNWGDSYNEQFF.